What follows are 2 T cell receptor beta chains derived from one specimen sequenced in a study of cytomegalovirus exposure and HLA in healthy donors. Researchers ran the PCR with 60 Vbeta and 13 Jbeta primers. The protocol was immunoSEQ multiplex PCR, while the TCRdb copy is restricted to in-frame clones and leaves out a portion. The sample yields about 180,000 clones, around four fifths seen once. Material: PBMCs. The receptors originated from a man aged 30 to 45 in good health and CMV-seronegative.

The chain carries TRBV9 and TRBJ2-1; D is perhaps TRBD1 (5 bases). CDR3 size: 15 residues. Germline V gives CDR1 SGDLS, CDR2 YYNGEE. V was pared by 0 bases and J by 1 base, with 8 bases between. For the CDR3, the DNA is TGTGCCAGCAGCGTAGCTAGGGGATCCTACAATGAGCAGTTCTTC. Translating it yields CASSVARGSYNEQFF.

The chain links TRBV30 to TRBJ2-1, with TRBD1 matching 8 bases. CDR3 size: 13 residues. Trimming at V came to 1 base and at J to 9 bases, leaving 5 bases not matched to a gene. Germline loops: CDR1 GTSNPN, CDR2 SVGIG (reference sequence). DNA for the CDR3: TGTGCCTGGAGTGGGGCAGGGGGCATTGAGCAGTTCTTC. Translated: CAWSGAGGIEQFF.